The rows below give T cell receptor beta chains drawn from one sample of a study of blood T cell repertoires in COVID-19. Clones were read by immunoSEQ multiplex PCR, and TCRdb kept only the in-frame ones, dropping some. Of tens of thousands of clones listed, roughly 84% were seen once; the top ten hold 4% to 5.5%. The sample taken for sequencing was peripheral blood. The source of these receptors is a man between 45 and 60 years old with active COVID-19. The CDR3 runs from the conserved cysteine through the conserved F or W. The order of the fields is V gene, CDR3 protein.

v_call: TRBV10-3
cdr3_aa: CAISETGRTGELFF

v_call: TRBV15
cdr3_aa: CATSRRGTGYEQYF

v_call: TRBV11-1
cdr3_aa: CASSRGMGNEKLFF

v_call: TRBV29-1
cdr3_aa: CSGGQPNTEAFF

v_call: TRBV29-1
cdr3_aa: CSVEDGDGSYEQYF

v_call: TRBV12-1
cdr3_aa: CASSFVGGLELFF

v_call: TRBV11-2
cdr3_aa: CASSLGIWSTEAFF

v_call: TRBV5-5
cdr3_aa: CASSPWDSGGEKLFF

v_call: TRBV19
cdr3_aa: CASSIGDQGTGELFF

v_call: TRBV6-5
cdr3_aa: CASRRQGISYGYTF

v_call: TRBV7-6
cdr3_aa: CASSLNAGRETQYF

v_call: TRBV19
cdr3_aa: CASSTLGGAHEQYF

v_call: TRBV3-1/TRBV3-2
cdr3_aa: CASSQEEVGQGYNEQFF

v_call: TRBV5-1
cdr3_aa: CASSLGTFSGNTIYF

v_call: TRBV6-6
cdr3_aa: CASSYGGATDTQYF

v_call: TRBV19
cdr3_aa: CASSIDLPGGAGRTGELFF

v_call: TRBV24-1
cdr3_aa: CATSDSVSYEQYF

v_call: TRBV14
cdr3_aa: CASTGTGNYEQYF

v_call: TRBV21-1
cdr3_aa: CASSSRGNIQYF

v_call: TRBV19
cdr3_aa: CASSSGTGISGANVLTF

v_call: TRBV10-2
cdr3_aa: CASSDGQVYGYTF

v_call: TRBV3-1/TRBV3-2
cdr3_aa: CASSQEEKLFF

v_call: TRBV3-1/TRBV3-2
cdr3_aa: CASNSGVRSYGYTF

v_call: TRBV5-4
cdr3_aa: CASSLRQGGEQYF

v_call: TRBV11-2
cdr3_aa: CASSLGLAGESSYNEQFF

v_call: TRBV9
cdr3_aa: CASSLRLAGAPGELFF

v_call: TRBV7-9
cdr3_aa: CASSPQGGGLYGYTF

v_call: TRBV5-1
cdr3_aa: CASSLGPLSGNTIYF

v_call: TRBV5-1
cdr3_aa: CASSWELDTQYF

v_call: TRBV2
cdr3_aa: CAKAPSSHTDTQYF

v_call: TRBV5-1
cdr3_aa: CASSLEAGGGASGELFF